This TCR beta chain was captured by sequencing in a study of CD8+CD57+ T cells in acquired aplastic anemia. This clonotype was picked up one time. As yet, its antigen is unknown. According to the study, genomic DNA was the template for TCR beta VDJ and CDR3 profiling. MiXCR, run by TCRdb on the reads, gives a single entry per CDR3 protein. The sample contains 110,000 or so distinct CDR3 sequences, roughly 51% of which appear only once. The CDR3 loop spans 13 amino acids. The ends lost 0 bases at V and 7 bases at J; junction bases unmatched: 1. Germline lookup yields CDR1 LNHNV and CDR2 YYDKDF (reference sequence). Points from the study as a whole: Patients shared twenty-nine CD8+ CDR3 sequences with controls.

The J gene is TRBJ1-1, the V gene TRBV15, with TRBD1 matching 8 bases. The receptor was isolated from a human donor in good health, serving as a control. The sequenced sample consisted of sorted CD4+, CD8+, or CD8+CD57+ T cells (not recorded which) from PBMCs. CDR3 DNA: TGTGCCACCAGCAGAGAGACAGGGGTTGAAGCTTTCTTT. This gives the protein CATSRETGVEAFF.